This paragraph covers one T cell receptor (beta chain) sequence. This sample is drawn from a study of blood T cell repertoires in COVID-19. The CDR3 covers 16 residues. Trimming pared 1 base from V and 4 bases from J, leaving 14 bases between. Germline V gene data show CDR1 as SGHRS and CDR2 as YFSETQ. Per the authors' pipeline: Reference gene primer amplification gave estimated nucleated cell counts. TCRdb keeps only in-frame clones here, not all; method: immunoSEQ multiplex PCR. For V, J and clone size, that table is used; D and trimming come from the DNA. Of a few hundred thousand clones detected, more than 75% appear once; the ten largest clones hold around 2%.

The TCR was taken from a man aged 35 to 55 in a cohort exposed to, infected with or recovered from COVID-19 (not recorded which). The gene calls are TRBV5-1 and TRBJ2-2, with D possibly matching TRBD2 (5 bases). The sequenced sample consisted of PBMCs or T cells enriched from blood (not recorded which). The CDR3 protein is CASSLSEASPTGELFF. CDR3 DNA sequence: TGCGCCAGCAGCTTGTCTGAAGCTAGCCCCACCGGGGAGCTGTTTTTT.